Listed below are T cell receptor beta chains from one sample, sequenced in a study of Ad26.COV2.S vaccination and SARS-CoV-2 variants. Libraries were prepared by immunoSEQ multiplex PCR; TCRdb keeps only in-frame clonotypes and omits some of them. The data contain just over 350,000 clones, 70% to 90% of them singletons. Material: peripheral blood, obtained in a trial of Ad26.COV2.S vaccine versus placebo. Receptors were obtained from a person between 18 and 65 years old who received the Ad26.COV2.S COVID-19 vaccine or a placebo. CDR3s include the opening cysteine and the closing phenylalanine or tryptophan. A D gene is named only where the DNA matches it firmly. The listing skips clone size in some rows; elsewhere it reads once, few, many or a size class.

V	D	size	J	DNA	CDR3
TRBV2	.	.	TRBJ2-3	TGTGCCAGCAGGGGGGGCACTACGCAGTATTTT	CASRGGTTQYF
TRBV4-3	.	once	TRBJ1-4	TGCGCCAGCAGCCCGGGGCACAGTAATGAAAAACTGTTTTTT	CASSPGHSNEKLFF
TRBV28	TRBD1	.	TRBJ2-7	TGTGCCAGCAGTTTGCGGACAGGGGACGGTAGGGGGTCTTGGGGCGAGCAGTACTTC	CASSLRTGDGRGSWGEQYF
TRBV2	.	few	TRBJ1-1	TGTGCCAGCAGAATGAAAGCTTTCTTT	CASRMKAFF
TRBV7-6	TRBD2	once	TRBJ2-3	TGTGCCAGCAGCTCCTACCCCGGACTAGCGGGGATTAGCACAGATACGCAGTATTTT	CASSSYPGLAGISTDTQYF
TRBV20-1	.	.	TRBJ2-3	TGCAGTGCTAGTTTGGTCAGGGGAGGTGTATGGAGTACAGATACGCAGTATTTT	CSASLVRGGVWSTDTQYF
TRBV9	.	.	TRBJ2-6	TGTGCCAGCAGCGTAGTTTTGGGCTCTGGGGCCAACGTCCTGACTTTC	CASSVVLGSGANVLTF
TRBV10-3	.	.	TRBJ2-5	TGTGCCATCAGTGACCGACCCCCAGGAGGAGAGACCCAGTACTTC	CAISDRPPGGETQYF
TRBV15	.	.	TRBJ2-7	TGTGCCACCAGCAGAGATCATGTTGGGACCTACGAGCAGTACTTC	CATSRDHVGTYEQYF
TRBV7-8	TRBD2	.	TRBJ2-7	TGTGCCAGCAGCCAGACTAGCGGGGCCGAGCAGTACTTC	CASSQTSGAEQYF
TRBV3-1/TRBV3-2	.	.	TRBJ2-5	TGTGCCAGCAGCCAAGATGTAAGGGGGTACCAAGAGACCCAGTACTTC	CASSQDVRGYQETQYF
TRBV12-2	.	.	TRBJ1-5	TGTGCAAGTCGCTTAGCGGGGGAATGTTGCAATCAGCCCCAGCATTTT	CASRLAGECCNQPQHF
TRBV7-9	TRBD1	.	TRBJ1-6	TGTGCCAGCAGCGCGGGACAGGGTTATTCACCCCTCCACTTT	CASSAGQGYSPLHF
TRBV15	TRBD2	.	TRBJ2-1	TGTGCCACCATGACGGAGGGCGGGAGTTATCATGAGCAGTTCTTC	CATMTEGGSYHEQFF
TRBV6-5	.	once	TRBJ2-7	TGTGCCAGTATACCATTTTGGGGAGGCGAGCAGTACTTC	CASIPFWGGEQYF
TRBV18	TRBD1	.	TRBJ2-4	TGTGCCAGCTCAACAGGGGGGAGGGCCAAAAACATTCAGTACTTC	CASSTGGRAKNIQYF
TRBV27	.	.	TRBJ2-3	TGTGCCAGCGCTAAGGGTGATACGCAGTATTTT	CASAKGDTQYF
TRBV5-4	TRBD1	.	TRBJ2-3	TGTGCCAGCAGCTTAGGGGGCCAATTTGCAGATACGCAGTATTTT	CASSLGGQFADTQYF